This T cell receptor beta chain was sequenced during a study of T cell responses to AZD1222 COVID-19 vaccine. Study outcomes and limitations: AZD1222 recipients seropositive at baseline numbered only five or six. Without day 14 samples, only post-peak T cell repertoires were studied.

V lost 1 base and J 4 bases, leaving 6 bases between the germline ends. Germline V gene data show CDR1 as MDHEN and CDR2 as SYDVKM. CDR3 size: 13 residues. The table came from immunoSEQ multiplex PCR; TCRdb's copy has only in-frame clones and leaves some out. The table has about 92,000 clones, 70% to 90% seen once. To note about this clone: Its antigen is unidentified.

This clonotype originated in an adult in good health. The sequencing here drew on peripheral blood, taken on day 0 of AZD1222 vaccination. The chain has TRBV28 and TRBJ2-3; no firm D call. For the CDR3, the DNA is TGTGCCAGCAGTTTATACGACCCAGATACGCAGTATTTT. It encodes CASSLYDPDTQYF.